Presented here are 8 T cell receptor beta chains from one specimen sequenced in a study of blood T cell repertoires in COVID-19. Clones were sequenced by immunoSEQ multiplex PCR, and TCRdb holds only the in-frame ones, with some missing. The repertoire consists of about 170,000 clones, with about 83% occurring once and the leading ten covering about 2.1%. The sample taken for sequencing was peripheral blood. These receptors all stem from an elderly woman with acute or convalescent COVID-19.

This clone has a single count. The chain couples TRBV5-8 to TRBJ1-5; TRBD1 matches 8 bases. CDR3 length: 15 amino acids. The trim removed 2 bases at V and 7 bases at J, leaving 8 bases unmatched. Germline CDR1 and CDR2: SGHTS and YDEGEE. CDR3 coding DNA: TGTGCCAGCAGCTTCGGGACAGGAAAGGGCCAGCCCCAGCATTTT. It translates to CASSFGTGKGQPQHF.

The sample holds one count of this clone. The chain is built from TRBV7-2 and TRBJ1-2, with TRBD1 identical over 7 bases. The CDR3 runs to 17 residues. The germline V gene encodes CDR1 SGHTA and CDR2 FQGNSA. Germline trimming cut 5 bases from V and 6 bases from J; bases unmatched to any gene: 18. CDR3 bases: TGTGCCAGCAGCCCAGGGGGGACAAGGGGAAGAGCGGATGGCTACACCTTC. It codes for CASSPGGTRGRADGYTF.

CDR3: CASSSYTDTQYF. The CDR3 DNA sequence: TGCGCCAGCAGCTCCTACACAGATACGCAGTATTTT. V is TRBV5-1 and J is TRBJ2-3; D is undetermined. Looked up from germline, CDR1 is SGHRS and CDR2 is YFSETQ. V was clipped by 3 bases and J by 2 bases, with 4 bases between them. The CDR3 has 12 residues. Full variable domain (outside the CDR3, taken from reference TRBV5-1 and TRBJ2-3): KAGVTQTPRYLIKTRGQQVTLSCSPISGHRSVSWYQQTPGQGLQFLFEYFSETQRNKGNFPGRFSGRQFSNSRSEMNVSTLELGDSALYLCASSSYTDTQYFGPGTRLTVL.

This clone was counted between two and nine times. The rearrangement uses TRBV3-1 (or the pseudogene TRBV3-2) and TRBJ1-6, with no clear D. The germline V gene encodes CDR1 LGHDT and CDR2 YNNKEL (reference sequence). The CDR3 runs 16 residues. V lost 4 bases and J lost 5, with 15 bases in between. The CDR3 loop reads CASSPACGDDNSPLHF. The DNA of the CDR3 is TGTGCCAGCAGCCCCGCCTGCGGAGATGATAATTCACCCCTCCACTTT.

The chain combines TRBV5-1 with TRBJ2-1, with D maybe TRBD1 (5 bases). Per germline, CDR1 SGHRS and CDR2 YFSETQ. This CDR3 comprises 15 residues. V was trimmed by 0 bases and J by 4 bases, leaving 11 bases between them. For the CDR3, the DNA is TGCGCCAGCAGCTTGGGAGACAGCAATTACAATGAGCAGTTCTTC. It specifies CASSLGDSNYNEQFF. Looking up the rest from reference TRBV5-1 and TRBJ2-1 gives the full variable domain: KAGVTQTPRYLIKTRGQQVTLSCSPISGHRSVSWYQQTPGQGLQFLFEYFSETQRNKGNFPGRFSGRQFSNSRSEMNVSTLELGDSALYLCASSLGDSNYNEQFFGPGTRLTVL.

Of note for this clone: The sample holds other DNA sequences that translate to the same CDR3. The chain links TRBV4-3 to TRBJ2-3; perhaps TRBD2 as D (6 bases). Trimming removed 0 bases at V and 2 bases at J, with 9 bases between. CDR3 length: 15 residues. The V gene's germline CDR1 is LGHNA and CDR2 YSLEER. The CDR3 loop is CASSQELAATDTQYF. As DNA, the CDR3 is TGCGCCAGCAGCCAAGAGTTAGCGGCCACAGATACGCAGTATTTT.

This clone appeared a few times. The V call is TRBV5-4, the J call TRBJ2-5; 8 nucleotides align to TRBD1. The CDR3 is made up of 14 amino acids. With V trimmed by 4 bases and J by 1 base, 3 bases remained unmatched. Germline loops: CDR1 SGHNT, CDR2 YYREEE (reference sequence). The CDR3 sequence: CASSPGGIQETQYF. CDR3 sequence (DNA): TGTGCCAGCAGCCCAGGGGGCATCCAAGAGACCCAGTACTTC.

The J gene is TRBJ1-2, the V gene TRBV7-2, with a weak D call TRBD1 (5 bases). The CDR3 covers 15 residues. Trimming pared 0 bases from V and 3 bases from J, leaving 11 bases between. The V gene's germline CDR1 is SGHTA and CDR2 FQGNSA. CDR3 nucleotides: TGTGCCAGCAGCTTAGCGCTAGGGGTGGACTATGGCTACACCTTC. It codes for CASSLALGVDYGYTF.